The rows below give T cell receptor beta chains drawn from one sample of a study of OX40 agonist ivuxolimab in advanced cancers. Profiled with immunoSEQ multiplex PCR; TCRdb holds only in-frame clones, not every one. The data hold about 61,000 clones, with about 85% observed a single time. This material consisted of CD4+ or CD8+ T cells sorted from blood, taken in a trial of the OX40 agonist ivuxolimab. These receptors all come from an adult with an advanced solid tumor such as melanoma, head and neck, liver or kidney cancer. Each CDR3 is given with its conserved first and last residue. A D gene is named only where the DNA matches it firmly. Expanded clones are given a class, and other clones once, few, many or no size at all.

DNA,CDR3,V,size,J,D
TGCAGTGCCCACATTGGGGATACGCAGTATTTT,CSAHIGDTQYF,TRBV20-1,NA,TRBJ2-3,NA
TGTGCCTGGAGTAGAGGGATGAACACTGAAGCTTTCTTT,CAWSRGMNTEAFF,TRBV30,NA,TRBJ1-1,NA
TGTGCCAGCAGCCAGGGACGGGCCCCGGAAAACACCATATATTTT,CASSQGRAPENTIYF,TRBV5-5,NA,TRBJ1-3,NA
TGTGCCAGCAGGGGAGACAGGTATGGCTACACCTTC,CASRGDRYGYTF,TRBV6-1,NA,TRBJ1-2,NA
TGTGCCATCAGTGAGGCTACTGGGGGAAACAATGAGCAGTTCTTC,CAISEATGGNNEQFF,TRBV10-3,NA,TRBJ2-1,NA
TGTGCCAGCAGCTTGGGGGATTTGGGCTATGGCTACACCTTC,CASSLGDLGYGYTF,TRBV7-2,NA,TRBJ1-2,NA
TGTGCCAGCAGCTTGGGGGTCGGGGAGCAGTACTTC,CASSLGVGEQYF,TRBV12-2,NA,TRBJ2-7,NA
TGTGCCAGCAGCTTATTGTTTACTGAAGCTTTCTTT,CASSLLFTEAFF,TRBV7-9,NA,TRBJ1-1,NA
TGTGCCAGTAGTACCCGGGCCCTCGGGGACACCGGGGAGCTGTTTTTT,CASSTRALGDTGELFF,TRBV19,NA,TRBJ2-2,NA
TGCGCCAGCAGCCCGGACGGGGGGGTGGTCGCACCCCTCCACTTT,CASSPDGGVVAPLHF,TRBV5-1,NA,TRBJ1-6,NA
TGTGCCAGCAGCTTGCGACAACGGGTCCGGAGCTCTGGGGCCAACGTCCTGACTTTC,CASSLRQRVRSSGANVLTF,TRBV5-6,NA,TRBJ2-6,NA
TGTGCCAGCAGCGTAGAAGGGCAGCTTAATGAAAAACTGTTTTTT,CASSVEGQLNEKLFF,TRBV9,NA,TRBJ1-4,NA
TGCGCCAGCAGCTTAGCCCGAGACCTAGCGGGATTCGATACGCAGTATTTT,CASSLARDLAGFDTQYF,TRBV5-1,NA,TRBJ2-3,TRBD2
TGCGCCAGCAGCTTTAAAGAGAACACTGAAGCTTTCTTT,CASSFKENTEAFF,TRBV5-1,NA,TRBJ1-1,NA
TGTGCCAGCAGGACGGGGGGGCGGGTAGAGACCCAGTACTTC,CASRTGGRVETQYF,TRBV6-6,NA,TRBJ2-5,TRBD2
TGCGCCAGCAGCTTGATTGGTGGGATGAACACTGAAGCTTTCTTT,CASSLIGGMNTEAFF,TRBV5-1,NA,TRBJ1-1,NA
TGTGCCAGTAGCCAGAGTCCGGCTGGGGCCAACGTCCTGACTTTC,CASSQSPAGANVLTF,TRBV19,NA,TRBJ2-6,NA
TGTGCTAGTGGTTTGGGACAGGGGGAGGGGAGCAATCAGCCCCAGCATTTT,CASGLGQGEGSNQPQHF,TRBV12-5,NA,TRBJ1-5,TRBD1
TGTGCCAGCAGCGTAGAGGCGGGGGGCGGGTCCGCAGATACGCAGTATTTT,CASSVEAGGGSADTQYF,TRBV9,NA,TRBJ2-3,TRBD2
TGTGCCAGCAGCTCCGGGACGGCCGTCGGGGCCAAAAACATTCAGTACTTC,CASSSGTAVGAKNIQYF,TRBV11-3,once,TRBJ2-4,NA
TGTGCCAGCAGTTCGACAGGGGGTTCCCACGAGCAGTACTTC,CASSSTGGSHEQYF,TRBV7-8,NA,TRBJ2-7,TRBD1
TGCGCCAGCAGCCCTGGACAGGGGGCCAAAAACATTCAGTACTTC,CASSPGQGAKNIQYF,TRBV5-1,NA,TRBJ2-4,TRBD1
TGTGCCAGCAGCTCAACCCGGGACCTTACCTACGAGCAGTACTTC,CASSSTRDLTYEQYF,TRBV11-2,NA,TRBJ2-7,NA
TGTGCCAGTAGTATAGGTGGACAGGGGGTTTTCACTGAAGCTTTCTTT,CASSIGGQGVFTEAFF,TRBV19,NA,TRBJ1-1,TRBD1
TGTGCCAGCAGCTCCGTTCACGCAGGGGGCGCTAGCACAGATACGCAGTATTTT,CASSSVHAGGASTDTQYF,TRBV7-8,NA,TRBJ2-3,TRBD1
TGTGCCAGCAGCTTAGATGCCGGTAACACTGAAGCTTTCTTT,CASSLDAGNTEAFF,TRBV7-8,NA,TRBJ1-1,NA
TGTGCCAGCCGCCTAAACACCTACAATGAGCAGTTCTTC,CASRLNTYNEQFF,TRBV2,NA,TRBJ2-1,NA
TGTGCCAGCACCTGGACCCTCCGTCGGCCTGATGGCACCGGGGAGCTGTTTTTT,CASTWTLRRPDGTGELFF,TRBV5-6,once,TRBJ2-2,NA
TGTGCCAGCAGCTTAGTTAGTTATGGTAGGGGCAATGAGCAGTTCTTC,CASSLVSYGRGNEQFF,TRBV11-2,NA,TRBJ2-1,NA
TGTGCCAGCAGTGAAGGGGGAGGGGGCACCGGGGAGCTGTTTTTT,CASSEGGGGTGELFF,TRBV6-1,NA,TRBJ2-2,NA
TGTGCCAGCAGCTTAGGGGGACTGGTTGGCTACACCTTC,CASSLGGLVGYTF,TRBV7-2,NA,TRBJ1-2,NA
TGTGCCAGCTCACCACCGGTCGGGGGACCTTTTTGGTTGGACACTGAAGCTTTCTTT,CASSPPVGGPFWLDTEAFF,TRBV18,few,TRBJ1-1,NA
TGTGCCAGCAGAGACTCCCGGAGATCTGGAAACACCATATATTTT,CASRDSRRSGNTIYF,TRBV6-1,NA,TRBJ1-3,NA
TGTGCCAGCGCTAGCCGGGGGTTTATCAATGAGCAGTTCTTC,CASASRGFINEQFF,TRBV7-2,NA,TRBJ2-1,NA
TGCGCCAGCAGCGACAGGGTTGCAGACATTCAGTACTTC,CASSDRVADIQYF,TRBV5-1,NA,TRBJ2-4,TRBD1
TGTGCCAGCAGCCCCGGGACTAGCGGGGGACCCAGCACAGATACGCAGTATTTT,CASSPGTSGGPSTDTQYF,TRBV7-3,NA,TRBJ2-3,TRBD2
TGTGCCAGTAGTATAGATGCGGAACTTAACTATGGCTACACCTTC,CASSIDAELNYGYTF,TRBV19,NA,TRBJ1-2,NA
TGTGCCAGCAGCCTCCAGGGCAGGGGAGAGCAGTACTTC,CASSLQGRGEQYF,TRBV7-2,NA,TRBJ2-7,NA
TGTGCCATCAGCCAGGGGGTCGGCAATCAGCCCCAGCATTTT,CAISQGVGNQPQHF,TRBV10-3,NA,TRBJ1-5,TRBD1
TGTGCCAGCAGTATGAGGCAGGGGTCGACAGATACGCAGTATTTT,CASSMRQGSTDTQYF,TRBV6-5,NA,TRBJ2-3,NA
TGTGCCAGCAGCGTACGACTAGCGGGGGGGACGGAGACCCAGTACTTC,CASSVRLAGGTETQYF,TRBV9,NA,TRBJ2-5,TRBD2
TGCGCCAGCAGCTTGGGTAGACCGGGGGGGCCGTCCATGGGTGAGCAGTTCTTC,CASSLGRPGGPSMGEQFF,TRBV5-1,NA,TRBJ2-1,TRBD2
TGTGCCAGCAGCTTAGGACAGAAGAACACTGAAGCTTTCTTT,CASSLGQKNTEAFF,TRBV7-8,NA,TRBJ1-1,NA